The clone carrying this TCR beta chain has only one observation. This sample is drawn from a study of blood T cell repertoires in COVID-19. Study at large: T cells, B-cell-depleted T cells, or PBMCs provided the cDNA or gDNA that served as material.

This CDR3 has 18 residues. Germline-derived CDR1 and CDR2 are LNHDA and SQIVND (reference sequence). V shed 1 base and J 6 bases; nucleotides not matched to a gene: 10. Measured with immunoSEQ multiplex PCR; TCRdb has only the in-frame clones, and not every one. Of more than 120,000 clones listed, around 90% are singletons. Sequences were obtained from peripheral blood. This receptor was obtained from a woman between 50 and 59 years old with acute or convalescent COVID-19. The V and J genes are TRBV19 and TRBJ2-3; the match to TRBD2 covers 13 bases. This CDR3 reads CASSIGLAGGPGSDTQYF. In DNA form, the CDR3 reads TGTGCCAGTAGTATAGGACTAGCGGGGGGACCGGGTTCGGATACGCAGTATTTT. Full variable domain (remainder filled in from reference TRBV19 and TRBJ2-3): DGGITQSPKYLFRKEGQNVTLSCEQNLNHDAMYWYRQDPGQGLRLIYYSQIVNDFQKGDIAEGYSVSREKKESFPLTVTSAQKNPTAFYLCASSIGLAGGPGSDTQYFGPGTRLTVL.